The present TCR beta chain was sequenced within a study of OX40 agonist ivuxolimab in advanced cancers. Study-wide results and limits: Compared with others, partial responders at 0.1-3.0 mg/kg displayed clonal expansion among the lowest.

This clone was detected only once. The target antigen is unknown. The protocol was immunoSEQ multiplex PCR, while the TCRdb copy is restricted to in-frame clones and leaves out a portion. This table holds 42,000 or so clones, roughly 80% found once. Germline V gives CDR1 MGHRA, CDR2 YSYEKL. This CDR3 has 16 residues. V was clipped by 1 base and J by 2 bases, with 12 bases between them. The chain employs TRBV4-1 and TRBJ1-5; D not resolved. The receptor comes from an adult with an advanced solid tumor such as melanoma, head and neck, liver or kidney cancer. Here the sequenced sample was CD4+ or CD8+ T cells sorted from blood, taken in a trial of the OX40 agonist ivuxolimab. The CDR3 nucleotides read TGCGCCAGCAGCCAAGGTTGGACCATTGGCAATCAGCCCCAGCATTTT. It translates to CASSQGWTIGNQPQHF.